Listed below are T cell receptor beta chains from one sample, sequenced in a study of cytomegalovirus exposure and HLA in healthy donors. Assay: immunoSEQ multiplex PCR; the TCRdb copy retains only in-frame clones and omits some. The sample yields over 150,000 clones, approximately 80% seen once. The sequenced sample was PBMCs. The receptors derive from a man younger than 35 in good health and CMV-seropositive. Each CDR3 is given with its conserved first and last residue. The D gene is left open where the match is weak. The size of a clone is reported for some rows only, either as once, few or many, or as a class for expanded clones.

D gene: TRBD1; V gene: TRBV13; clone size: NA; J gene: TRBJ1-2; CDR3 protein: CASSLTGNYGYTF; CDR3 DNA: TGTGCCAGCAGCTTGACAGGGAACTATGGCTACACCTTC
D gene: NA; V gene: TRBV9; clone size: few; J gene: TRBJ2-2; CDR3 protein: CASSNRGANTGELFF; CDR3 DNA: TGTGCCAGCAGCAATAGGGGCGCAAACACCGGGGAGCTGTTTTTT
D gene: TRBD1; V gene: TRBV10-3; clone size: NA; J gene: TRBJ2-7; CDR3 protein: CAISDVDRVVGRHYYEQYF; CDR3 DNA: TGTGCCATCAGTGATGTTGACAGGGTTGTCGGTCGACACTACTACGAGCAGTACTTC
D gene: NA; V gene: TRBV9; clone size: NA; J gene: TRBJ2-1; CDR3 protein: CASSVVEVNEQFF; CDR3 DNA: TGTGCCAGCAGCGTAGTAGAAGTCAATGAGCAGTTCTTC
D gene: TRBD1; V gene: TRBV6-1; clone size: NA; J gene: TRBJ1-2; CDR3 protein: CASKAGQGYGYTF; CDR3 DNA: TGTGCCAGCAAAGCCGGACAGGGCTATGGCTACACCTTC
D gene: NA; V gene: TRBV19; clone size: NA; J gene: TRBJ2-1; CDR3 protein: CASSPGGPWDEQFF; CDR3 DNA: TGTGCCAGTAGTCCAGGGGGGCCTTGGGATGAGCAGTTCTTC
D gene: TRBD2; V gene: TRBV2; clone size: NA; J gene: TRBJ2-1; CDR3 protein: CATMGGSSYNEQFF; CDR3 DNA: TGTGCCACCATGGGGGGGAGCTCCTACAATGAGCAGTTCTTC
D gene: TRBD2; V gene: TRBV2; clone size: few; J gene: TRBJ2-3; CDR3 protein: CASSGLGLGAGDTQYF; CDR3 DNA: TGTGCCAGCAGTGGACTAGGACTAGGCGCGGGAGATACGCAGTATTTT
D gene: TRBD1; V gene: TRBV5-5; clone size: NA; J gene: TRBJ1-2; CDR3 protein: CASSSWTGIVDGYTF; CDR3 DNA: TGTGCCAGCAGCTCGTGGACAGGAATCGTTGATGGCTACACCTTC
D gene: TRBD2; V gene: TRBV6-6; clone size: once; J gene: TRBJ2-3; CDR3 protein: CASSYASGVFQYF; CDR3 DNA: TGTGCCAGCAGTTATGCTAGCGGGGTCTTCCAGTATTTT
D gene: TRBD2; V gene: TRBV6-5; clone size: NA; J gene: TRBJ2-7; CDR3 protein: CASRSGTSGGTEQYF; CDR3 DNA: TGTGCCAGCAGATCCGGGACTAGCGGGGGTACCGAGCAGTACTTC
D gene: NA; V gene: TRBV28; clone size: NA; J gene: TRBJ2-1; CDR3 protein: CASTAGTPRYNEQFF; CDR3 DNA: TGTGCCAGCACCGCAGGGACACCCCGATACAATGAGCAGTTCTTC
D gene: TRBD2; V gene: TRBV11-2; clone size: NA; J gene: TRBJ2-7; CDR3 protein: CASSLGRGVTSGPNVGQYF; CDR3 DNA: TGTGCCAGCAGCTTAGGAAGGGGGGTGACTAGCGGGCCAAACGTCGGGCAGTACTTC
D gene: NA; V gene: TRBV21-1; clone size: few; J gene: TRBJ1-2; CDR3 protein: CASSPPRGADRAEGYTF; CDR3 DNA: TGTGCCAGCAGCCCACCGCGGGGGGCCGACAGGGCGGAGGGCTACACCTTC
D gene: TRBD2; V gene: TRBV11-2; clone size: NA; J gene: TRBJ2-7; CDR3 protein: CASSSPVLTSGGYEQYF; CDR3 DNA: TGTGCCAGCAGCTCCCCCGTACTGACTAGCGGGGGGTACGAGCAGTACTTC
D gene: NA; V gene: TRBV5-4; clone size: once; J gene: TRBJ2-1; CDR3 protein: CASSLGGPYNEQFF; CDR3 DNA: TGTGCCAGCAGCTTGGGGGGCCCTTACAATGAGCAGTTCTTC
D gene: NA; V gene: TRBV7-3; clone size: NA; J gene: TRBJ1-1; CDR3 protein: CASSPGNQGTEAFF; CDR3 DNA: TGTGCCAGCAGCCCCGGGAACCAAGGCACTGAAGCTTTCTTT
D gene: NA; V gene: TRBV2; clone size: NA; J gene: TRBJ1-6; CDR3 protein: CASSRDFNSPLHF; CDR3 DNA: TGTGCCAGCAGTCGGGATTTCAATTCACCCCTCCACTTT
D gene: NA; V gene: TRBV5-5; clone size: NA; J gene: TRBJ1-5; CDR3 protein: CASSSVIYQPQHF; CDR3 DNA: TGTGCCAGCAGCTCGGTCATATATCAGCCCCAGCATTTT
D gene: NA; V gene: TRBV2; clone size: NA; J gene: TRBJ2-1; CDR3 protein: CASREGGQHNEQFF; CDR3 DNA: TGTGCCAGCAGGGAGGGGGGGCAGCACAATGAGCAGTTCTTC
D gene: TRBD1; V gene: TRBV5-1; clone size: NA; J gene: TRBJ1-1; CDR3 protein: CASSLGPGTVNTEAFF; CDR3 DNA: TGCGCCAGCAGCTTGGGTCCCGGGACAGTTAACACTGAAGCTTTCTTT
D gene: TRBD2; V gene: TRBV5-4; clone size: NA; J gene: TRBJ2-5; CDR3 protein: CASSSLAGGLQETQYF; CDR3 DNA: TGTGCCAGCAGCTCGCTAGCGGGGGGGTTACAAGAGACCCAGTACTTC
D gene: NA; V gene: TRBV29-1; clone size: few; J gene: TRBJ2-5; CDR3 protein: CSVKEGGQETQYF; CDR3 DNA: TGCAGCGTGAAGGAAGGGGGCCAAGAGACCCAGTACTTC
D gene: NA; V gene: TRBV7-9; clone size: NA; J gene: TRBJ1-1; CDR3 protein: CASSFLEEGPIF; CDR3 DNA: TGTGCCAGCAGCTTTTTAGAGGAAGGCCCCATCTTT
D gene: NA; V gene: TRBV19; clone size: NA; J gene: TRBJ1-1; CDR3 protein: CASSPDRRRNTEAFF; CDR3 DNA: TGTGCCAGTAGTCCTGACAGGAGACGGAACACTGAAGCTTTCTTT
D gene: NA; V gene: TRBV29-1; clone size: few; J gene: TRBJ1-1; CDR3 protein: CSVLSLDQATEAFF; CDR3 DNA: TGCAGCGTTTTATCCCTAGATCAAGCCACTGAAGCTTTCTTT
D gene: NA; V gene: TRBV7-2; clone size: NA; J gene: TRBJ1-2; CDR3 protein: CASSLQASANYGYTF; CDR3 DNA: TGTGCCAGCAGCTTACAAGCCTCGGCTAACTATGGCTACACCTTC
D gene: NA; V gene: TRBV4-1; clone size: NA; J gene: TRBJ2-7; CDR3 protein: CASSQDQTGSYEQYF; CDR3 DNA: TGCGCCAGCAGCCAAGATCAAACAGGTTCCTACGAGCAGTACTTC
D gene: NA; V gene: TRBV11-3; clone size: NA; J gene: TRBJ1-4; CDR3 protein: CASSLDRGGKLFF; CDR3 DNA: TGTGCCAGCAGCTTAGATCGCGGGGGAAAACTGTTTTTT
D gene: NA; V gene: TRBV14; clone size: NA; J gene: TRBJ2-7; CDR3 protein: CASSQDYPSYEQYF; CDR3 DNA: TGTGCCAGCAGCCAAGATTACCCTAGTTACGAGCAGTACTTC
D gene: NA; V gene: TRBV2; clone size: NA; J gene: TRBJ1-2; CDR3 protein: CASSATGQGYYGYTF; CDR3 DNA: TGTGCCAGCAGTGCTACGGGGCAGGGGTACTATGGCTACACCTTC
D gene: TRBD2; V gene: TRBV11-2; clone size: NA; J gene: TRBJ2-5; CDR3 protein: CASSFPSSGEHQETQYF; CDR3 DNA: TGTGCCAGCAGCTTCCCCTCTAGCGGGGAGCATCAAGAGACCCAGTACTTC
D gene: NA; V gene: TRBV6-5; clone size: NA; J gene: TRBJ2-2; CDR3 protein: CASSYRRGTGELFF; CDR3 DNA: TGTGCCAGCAGTTACCGACGGGGAACCGGGGAGCTGTTTTTT
D gene: TRBD2; V gene: TRBV5-4; clone size: NA; J gene: TRBJ2-1; CDR3 protein: CASSGEASGINEQFF; CDR3 DNA: TGTGCCAGCAGCGGAGAAGCTAGCGGGATCAATGAGCAGTTCTTC
D gene: NA; V gene: TRBV4-3; clone size: NA; J gene: TRBJ1-6; CDR3 protein: CASSQDVGEGSPLHF; CDR3 DNA: TGCGCCAGCAGCCAAGATGTGGGTGAGGGTTCACCCCTCCACTTT
D gene: NA; V gene: TRBV6-5; clone size: NA; J gene: TRBJ2-7; CDR3 protein: CASSQGLYEQYF; CDR3 DNA: TGTGCCAGCAGTCAGGGACTCTACGAGCAGTACTTC
D gene: NA; V gene: TRBV7-2; clone size: NA; J gene: TRBJ1-1; CDR3 protein: CASSSRDTYTEAFF; CDR3 DNA: TGTGCCAGCAGCTCGAGGGACACATACACTGAAGCTTTCTTT
D gene: TRBD2; V gene: TRBV5-8; clone size: NA; J gene: TRBJ2-2; CDR3 protein: CASSLPREGANTGELFF; CDR3 DNA: TGTGCCAGCAGCTTGCCACGGGAGGGGGCGAACACCGGGGAGCTGTTTTTT
D gene: NA; V gene: TRBV7-9; clone size: NA; J gene: TRBJ1-1; CDR3 protein: CASSKTGLNTEAFF; CDR3 DNA: TGTGCCAGCAGCAAGACAGGTCTGAACACTGAAGCTTTCTTT
D gene: TRBD1; V gene: TRBV27; clone size: NA; J gene: TRBJ1-5; CDR3 protein: CASSQDRASPQHF; CDR3 DNA: TGTGCCAGCAGCCAGGACAGGGCATCGCCCCAGCATTTT
D gene: NA; V gene: TRBV5-1; clone size: NA; J gene: TRBJ2-7; CDR3 protein: CASSLGFRGYEQYF; CDR3 DNA: TGCGCCAGCAGCTTGGGGTTTCGGGGTTACGAGCAGTACTTC
D gene: NA; V gene: TRBV10-1; clone size: NA; J gene: TRBJ1-1; CDR3 protein: CASSESWQRSTAFF; CDR3 DNA: TGCGCCAGCAGTGAGTCGTGGCAGCGTAGCACGGCTTTCTTT
D gene: TRBD1; V gene: TRBV7-2; clone size: NA; J gene: TRBJ1-2; CDR3 protein: CASSRNRGNYGYTF; CDR3 DNA: TGTGCCAGCAGCCGAAACAGGGGGAACTATGGCTACACCTTC
D gene: NA; V gene: TRBV5-1; clone size: NA; J gene: TRBJ2-7; CDR3 protein: CASSLSVSYEQYF; CDR3 DNA: TGCGCCAGCAGCTTGTCCGTCTCCTACGAGCAGTACTTC
D gene: TRBD2; V gene: TRBV2; clone size: NA; J gene: TRBJ2-2; CDR3 protein: CASSPGLAGGELFF; CDR3 DNA: TGTGCCAGCAGCCCGGGACTAGCTGGCGGGGAGCTGTTTTTT
D gene: NA; V gene: TRBV19; clone size: NA; J gene: TRBJ1-1; CDR3 protein: CASRINPERSLPEAFF; CDR3 DNA: TGTGCCAGTAGGATTAATCCAGAGAGGTCCCTCCCTGAAGCTTTCTTT
D gene: TRBD1; V gene: TRBV7-2; clone size: NA; J gene: TRBJ2-7; CDR3 protein: CASSPQPGQGYEQYF; CDR3 DNA: TGTGCCAGCAGCCCCCAACCCGGACAGGGCTACGAGCAGTACTTC
D gene: TRBD2; V gene: TRBV15; clone size: NA; J gene: TRBJ2-7; CDR3 protein: CATSRDGTSLNEQYF; CDR3 DNA: TGTGCCACCAGCAGGGACGGGACTAGCTTAAACGAGCAGTACTTC
D gene: NA; V gene: TRBV5-1; clone size: NA; J gene: TRBJ1-2; CDR3 protein: CASSFDRSGYTF; CDR3 DNA: TGCGCCAGCAGCTTTGACAGGTCTGGCTACACCTTC
D gene: TRBD1; V gene: TRBV15; clone size: NA; J gene: TRBJ2-7; CDR3 protein: CATSVHRTGFYEQYF; CDR3 DNA: TGTGCCACCAGCGTACACAGGACAGGGTTCTACGAGCAGTACTTC
D gene: NA; V gene: TRBV19; clone size: NA; J gene: TRBJ2-6; CDR3 protein: CASSMVRAGANVLTF; CDR3 DNA: TGTGCCAGTAGTATGGTCAGGGCCGGGGCCAACGTCCTGACTTTC
D gene: TRBD2; V gene: TRBV7-3; clone size: NA; J gene: TRBJ2-1; CDR3 protein: CASRISGGNYNEQFF; CDR3 DNA: TGTGCCAGCAGAATTAGCGGGGGGAACTACAATGAGCAGTTCTTC
D gene: TRBD1; V gene: TRBV7-2; clone size: NA; J gene: TRBJ1-2; CDR3 protein: CASSLARGDTGYTF; CDR3 DNA: TGTGCCAGCAGCTTAGCCAGGGGGGATACTGGCTACACCTTC
D gene: TRBD1; V gene: TRBV29-1; clone size: NA; J gene: TRBJ2-2; CDR3 protein: CSTSGGQGATGELFF; CDR3 DNA: TGCAGCACCTCTGGGGGACAGGGGGCCACCGGGGAGCTGTTTTTT
D gene: NA; V gene: TRBV5-1; clone size: NA; J gene: TRBJ1-4; CDR3 protein: CASSFTGSTNEKLFF; CDR3 DNA: TGCGCCAGCAGCTTTACAGGTTCAACTAATGAAAAACTGTTTTTT